This T cell receptor beta chain was captured by sequencing in a study of post-analysis software for immune sequencing data. With respect to this clonotype: Its target is unknown.

The V gene's germline CDR1 is MNHEY and CDR2 SMNVEV (reference sequence). Trimming cost V 6 bases and J 2 bases, with 13 bases left between them. The CDR3 runs to 14 residues. General observations from the study: Included in a set of a few TRBV segments more frequent in patients than controls were TRBV5-6, TRBV5-1 and TRBV20-1.

Prepared libraries of TCR beta cDNA carried unique molecular identifiers. One entry per CDR3 protein results from TCRdb running MiXCR on the PCR reads. Here the sample spans under 650,000 distinct CDR3 sequences, about 44% being singletons. The source material was blood. The receptor was derived from a girl aged 5-17 years with multiple sclerosis. V and J are TRBV27 and TRBJ1-2; tentatively, D is TRBD1 (5 bases). In nucleotides, the CDR3 is TGTGCCAGCAGCGAAGTCACAGGAAACTATGGCTACACCTTC. Translating it yields CASSEVTGNYGYTF.